The rows below give T cell receptor beta chains drawn from one sample of a study of OX40 agonist ivuxolimab in advanced cancers. Repertoires were generated with immunoSEQ multiplex PCR, while TCRdb's copy carries only in-frame clones and drops some. The data hold more than 70,000 clones, with 92% observed a single time. Here the sequenced sample was CD4+ or CD8+ T cells sorted from blood, taken in a trial of the OX40 agonist ivuxolimab. These receptors originate from an adult with an advanced solid tumor such as melanoma, head and neck, liver or kidney cancer. Both conserved end residues are trimmed from each CDR3.

CDR3	V	J
ATSRGMAGPGYT	TRBV15	TRBJ1-2
ASSYSGRPLKYGYT	TRBV6-5	TRBJ1-2
ASSFRDRGELNTEAF	TRBV19	TRBJ1-1
ASSPTENSPLH	TRBV27	TRBJ1-6
ASKPLAAYTDTQY	TRBV7-9	TRBJ2-3
ASSQGISGGLGNQPQH	TRBV4-2	TRBJ1-5
ATGQGALGNQPQH	TRBV6-5	TRBJ1-5
ASTGTARYNSPLH	TRBV7-2	TRBJ1-6
ASIYGQGTYEQY	TRBV2	TRBJ2-7
ASTSIQGGYEQY	TRBV7-2	TRBJ2-7
ASTRDRVRSNQPQH	TRBV7-8	TRBJ1-5
EGAKLGQTEAF	TRBV28	TRBJ1-1
ASRRDGTDTQY	TRBV6-5	TRBJ2-3
ASSLGGDTQY	TRBV11-3	TRBJ2-3
ASSLGPEAF	TRBV5-1	TRBJ1-1
ASSREARWYGYT	TRBV14	TRBJ1-2
ASGGRGHKNTEAF	TRBV6-5	TRBJ1-1
AWSVQGKSSYEQY	TRBV30	TRBJ2-7
ASSDSQGSPGELF	TRBV7-9	TRBJ2-2
ASSATPGGGRAGNTIY	TRBV6-4	TRBJ1-3
ATSRGPGRNTEAF	TRBV15	TRBJ1-1
ASKGTDIVYEQF	TRBV5-1	TRBJ2-1
ASSRDGNQPQH	TRBV14	TRBJ1-5